This TCR beta chain originates from a study of T-cell reconstitution after alpha-beta-depleted transplantation in children. Findings and limits, study-wide: Where alpha-beta T cells came from about two months after transplant was reportedly several hundred expanded graft clones. T-cell counts and diversity were attributed mostly to newly produced T cells one year after transplant. Diversity of TCRbeta at day 60 was high in some patients, arising from surviving recipient T cells and thymic progenitors.

A TCRbeta library incorporating unique molecular identifiers was prepared. TCRdb processed the PCR reads anew with MiXCR; each CDR3 protein has one entry. The sample holds 84,000 or so distinct CDR3 sequences, roughly a sixth seen once. Germline CDR1 is SEHNR and CDR2 is FQNEAQ (reference sequence). This CDR3 has 12 amino acids. V was clipped by 8 bases and J by 0 bases, with 8 bases between them. Regarding this clonotype: The antigen remains unidentified.

Specimen: PBMCs, mostly from graft donor cells, collected 180 days after TCRalphabeta/CD19-depleted stem cell transplant. The TCR sequence derives from a male patient between 2 and 10 years old who had a stem cell transplant for acute lymphoblastic leukemia, so the T cells may come from the graft donor. The chain combines TRBV7-9 with TRBJ2-7, with D possibly being TRBD1 or TRBD2 (5 bases each). DNA of the CDR3: TGTGCCAGCTTTGGGGGCTCCTACGAGCAGTACTTC. Protein sequence: CASFGGSYEQYF. The variable domain in full, with the rest retrieved from reference TRBV7-9 and TRBJ2-7, is DTGVSQNPRHKITKRGQNVTFRCDPISEHNRLYWYRQTLGQGPEFLTYFQNEAQLEKSRLLSDRFSAERPKGSFSTLEIQRTEQGDSAMYLCASFGGSYEQYFGPGTRLTVT.